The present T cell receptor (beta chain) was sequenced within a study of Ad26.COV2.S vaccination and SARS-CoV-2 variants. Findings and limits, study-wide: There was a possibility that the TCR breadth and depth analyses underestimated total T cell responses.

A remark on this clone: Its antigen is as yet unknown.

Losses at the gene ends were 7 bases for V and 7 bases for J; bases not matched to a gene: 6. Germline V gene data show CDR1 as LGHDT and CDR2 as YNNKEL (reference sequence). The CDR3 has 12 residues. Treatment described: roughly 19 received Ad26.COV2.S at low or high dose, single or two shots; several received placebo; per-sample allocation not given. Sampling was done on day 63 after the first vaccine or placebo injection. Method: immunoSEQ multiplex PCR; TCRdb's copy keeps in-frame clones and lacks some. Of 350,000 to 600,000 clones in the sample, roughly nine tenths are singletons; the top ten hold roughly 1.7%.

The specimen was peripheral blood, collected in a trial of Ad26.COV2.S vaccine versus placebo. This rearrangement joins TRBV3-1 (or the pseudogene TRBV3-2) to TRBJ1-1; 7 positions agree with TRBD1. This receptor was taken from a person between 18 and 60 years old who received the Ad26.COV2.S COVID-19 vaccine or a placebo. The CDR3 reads CASTQGTVEAFF. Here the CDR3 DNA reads TGTGCCAGCACCCAGGGGACAGTTGAAGCTTTCTTT.